This TCR beta chain was profiled in a study of cytomegalovirus exposure and HLA in healthy donors (dated by TCRdb to about 2017). For the wider study: In an earlier analysis of 587 of the donors, around 300 Gb of sequence data and some 120 million unique TCR beta sequences from 180 million or so T cells were reported. On average, roughly 250,000 unique TCR beta nucleotide sequences were sequenced per donor among 398 genotyped donors of the cohort, with about 19% of those sequences being non-productive. In a later analysis, previously published TCR beta repertoires from 666 donors were re-analyzed and high-resolution HLA genotyping was added so that TCR occurrence patterns could be studied. To predict cytomegalovirus infection status, the study brought together high-throughput TCR immunosequencing, statistical association of individual TCRs with disease status, and machine learning. HLA typing included class I and class II loci at four-digit resolution. The study aimed to test whether cataloging public T cell receptors could reveal signatures of past pathogen exposure. Donor age, sex, ethnicity and CMV serostatus were collected together with the repertoire data. Among the approximately 430 genotyped donors, around 81% belonged to the genetic ancestry cluster associated with self-reported Caucasian donors. All discovery cohort repertoires had been generated on a single sequencing platform. To decide whether each TCR beta V gene segment behaved as functional or pseudogenic, an earlier analysis of some 600 of the donors relied on high-throughput TCR beta sequencing. About 310 gigabases of sequencing data and tens of millions of unique TCR sequences were included in an early release covering about 600 HLA-typed donors. The study used immunosequencing to profile the T cell repertoires of approximately 640 subjects and linked those repertoires to cytomegalovirus serostatus. The later analysis used no new phenotypic data to find candidate immune exposures, relying instead on TCR beta sequences and their occurrence across donors. Genome-wide SNP genotypes for about 65% of the roughly 670 donors were used in a later genetic analysis, which treated that subset as a discovery cohort. Along with the approximately 620-subject first cohort, a separate validation cohort of more than 90 different subjects was used. The number of typed donors differed by locus: roughly 629-630 for A, B, C, DRB1 and DQB1; 522 for DQA1; around 610 for DPA1; and roughly 470 for DPB1. Roughly 5 DR-DQ haplotypes were handled as single units for association and clustering, since linkage in the cohort was strong. The research as a whole found: The 87-base-pair reads could not distinguish some IMGT-functional V segments, including TRBV6-2 and TRBV6-3, so those segments were excluded. An earlier analysis of approximately 600 of the donors showed that most TCR beta V segments appeared in productive rearrangements either about 87% or about 30% of the time, which broadly matched IMGT annotations. Because HLA typing was missing for some donors at each locus, association tests included only the typed subset. The only immune exposure information available for the cohort was CMV serostatus. The cohort was sequenced for TCR beta chains only, and without alpha or paired-chain data the features that could be detected were limited. Three of the identified cytomegalovirus-associated TCR beta chains were confirmed in vitro to be specific for cytomegalovirus antigens. At a false discovery rate of 0.05, a later analysis linked approximately 18,000 TCR beta sequences to specific HLA alleles. The earlier analysis of almost 600 of the donors excluded approximately 17 rarely observed V segments, including chromosome 9 orphons, because counts were too low. A group of highly shared sequence variants was considered likely to be a technical artifact of the sequencing pipeline. Presence/absence analyses assumed roughly uniform sequencing depth across donors, an assumption that may not hold. An association between a missense DCLRE1C variant and V-gene and J-gene trimming of TCR beta chains was found in a later genetic analysis and replicated in an independent cohort. Linkage disequilibrium might explain the correlated functional status among segregating V segments, but an unknown experimental factor could not be ruled out. It was suggested by the authors that the approach could potentially be generalized to other disease states and immunological phenotypes. A further reported finding was that TCR beta sequences accurately predicted the HLA-A and HLA-B alleles for most subjects in the first cohort. Most TCR sequences were seen in very few donors, while some public TCRs were found in many individuals. The study listed 164 TCR beta chains as associated with cytomegalovirus. Compared with equally common non-associated chains, HLA-associated TCR beta chains in a later analysis were more clonally expanded and had lower generation probabilities. When HLA alleles, especially DR and DQ, strongly co-occurred, attributing TCR associations to individual alleles was difficult. In both the original and validation cohorts, the classifier was reported to diagnose cytomegalovirus status with high specificity and sensitivity. In a later analysis, the rate of TCR association differed among HLA loci, with DRB1 alleles having the most associated TCRs and HLA-C alleles having the fewest. In a later genetic analysis, fewer N-insertions in productive TCRs were reported among donors in an Asian-associated ancestry cluster than the approximately 710-donor mean. In a later analysis, several top co-occurrence clusters were reported to appear linked to parvovirus B19, influenza, CMV and Epstein-Barr virus. Most CMV-associated TCR beta chains appeared to be HLA-restricted in a later analysis, and the HLA associations seemed to be driven largely by CMV exposure.

In total, approximately 700 healthy bone marrow donors made up the cohort. At the time of sampling, all cohort members were nominally healthy, though unrecorded immune exposures were likely present. The donor was CMV seronegative and was included in the group of hundreds of seronegative cohort members. Each donor provided a peripheral blood sample, and peripheral blood mononuclear cells were used for TCR beta sequencing. The Qiagen DNeasy Blood Extraction Kit was used to extract genomic DNA from the blood cell samples. This clone showed up many times. Its antigen has not been determined. No much larger clone is present one base from it, and per-base qualities are unavailable. The library was built by means of the immunoSEQ multiplex PCR assay. For the multiplex PCR, a mixture combining 60 forward primers for TCR Vbeta segments and 13 reverse primers for TCR Jbeta segments was used. The CDR3 region of rearranged TCR beta genes was amplified from genomic DNA with a multiplex PCR assay. The Illumina HiSeq System was used to sequence the amplified TCR beta libraries as 87-base-pair reads. In the authors' own workflow: A later analysis counted tens of millions of unique TCR beta chains across the 550 to 750 repertoires, and some 11 million of these chains were shared by at least two donors. Raw reads were error-corrected and collapsed into unique sequences by a nearest-neighbor algorithm in which closely related sequences were merged to remove PCR and sequencing errors. Alignment of CDR3 sequences to IMGT reference sequences was used to assign V, D and J gene segments. For a sequence to be retained, at least a six-nucleotide match to both a V gene segment and a J gene segment was required. A rearrangement counted as productive if the CDR3 had no stop codons and remained in frame with V and J, and every other rearrangement counted as non-productive. CDR3 was defined according to IMGT convention as the region running from the second conserved V-encoded cysteine to the conserved J-encoded phenylalanine. The earlier analysis of roughly 590 of the donors excluded sequences that lacked an unambiguous match to a single V gene segment. In an earlier analysis of about 590 of the donors, a V segment was called functional when productive rearrangements were above 56.7%, and segregating when the standard deviation between donors exceeded 5%. A statistical classification framework was built for diagnosing cytomegalovirus status from the catalog of TCR beta chain sequences. In a later analysis, TCR nucleotide sequences were compared against IMGT/GENE-DB human TR gene sequences so that V and J genes could be assigned. Using the TCRdist pipeline, a later analysis assigned CDR3 sequences along with most-parsimonious VDJ recombination scenarios. In a later analysis, each TCR beta chain was defined by its CDR3 amino acid sequence together with its V-gene family, and reads lacking a unique V-gene family were excluded. As a way to deal with suspected cross-contamination and a sequencing artifact, a later analysis dropped roughly 620 nucleotide sequences that were highly shared and had low generation probability. A later analysis calculated a clonal expansion index for each public chain from normalized within-repertoire ranks of inferred template counts. Generation probabilities in a later analysis came from a VDJ recombination model fitted to out-of-frame rearrangements, and those results were checked against IGoR. In a later analysis, TCR-TCR, TCR-HLA and TCR-CMV co-occurrence was scored with hypergeometric tests, and a repertoire-size bias correction was applied to TCR pairs. To estimate false discovery rates, a later analysis permuted the HLA or CMV assignments 20 times. In a later analysis, co-occurring TCRs were grouped using DBSCAN, and TCRdist sequence similarity was added for clustering within HLA-allele-positive subsets. Co-occurrence clustering excluded repertoires with fewer than 30,000 or more than 120,000 public chains, plus five with anomalous nucleotide sharing. TCRdb obtained this table from immuneACCESS and retained in-frame rearrangements with V and J assigned. These tables miss some clones; where compared with another copy, unresolved V genes account for less than half of the shortfall, and the remainder is unexplained. V, J and clone size were drawn from that table, and D and trimming were deduced from the DNA. Present in this sample are approximately 200,000 clones, 60% to 80% of which were seen just once. In total, the top ten clones hold around 1.7% of the sample.

The CDR3 starts with the cysteine, ends with the phenylalanine, and has 15 residues. Only the CDR3 DNA stays, 45 bases, in frame from base 1. CDR1 SGHVS and CDR2 FQNEAQ were looked up in the germline V gene. V is clipped by 5 bases and J by 3 bases, and the sequence between their germline boundaries is 13 bases long. Sequenced sample: PBMCs. The chain couples TRBV7-8 to TRBJ2-2, with the D segment identity uncertain. The source is a man younger than 35 in good health and CMV-seronegative. The CDR3 amino acid sequence is: CASSLSGGDTGELFF. Here is the DNA: TGTGCCAGCAGCCTCTCGGGTGGCGACACCGGGGAGCTGTTTTTT.